These 5 T cell receptor beta chains were sequenced from one sample in a study of regulatory T cells in long-lasting Graves disease. Specified time point: newly diagnosed GD, antithyroid drugs for less than 3 months. The TCR library used RNA extracted from PBMCs. To make TCR beta libraries, researchers used iRepertoire HTBI primers and Arm-PCR of CDR3 regions. TCRdb re-analysed the multiplex PCR reads in MiXCR, keeping a single row per CDR3 protein. The table lists roughly 380,000 distinct CDR3 sequences, roughly a sixth of them singletons, with about 27% in the top ten. Separately, the same data were catalogued under a study of T cells in Graves' hyperthyroidism and ophthalmopathy.

Specimen: peripheral blood mononuclear cells (PBMCs), collected at new diagnosis, from a patient treated with antithyroid drugs. These receptors all come from a man aged 35 to 55 with Graves disease.

This clonotype has a count of ten or more. The chain has TRBV28 and TRBJ2-3; 10 bases match TRBD2. The V segment lost 3 bases and the J segment 3 bases; nucleotides outside the gene matches: 12. The CDR3 totals 18 residues. Germline assignment: CDR1 MDHEN and CDR2 SYDVKM. The CDR3 loop is CASSLDLLAGGYTDTQYF. In nucleotides, the CDR3 is TGTGCCAGCAGTTTGGACCTCTTAGCGGGGGGATATACAGATACGCAGTATTTT.

This clonotype was counted only a few times. The chain uses TRBV5-5 and TRBJ2-7; D is undetermined. The CDR3 is 14 residues long. V gave up 0 bases and J gave up 4 bases, with 11 bases separating them. Germline CDR1 SGHKS, CDR2 YYEKEE (reference sequence). This CDR3 is CASSLASGLYEQYF. The CDR3 DNA reads as TGTGCCAGCAGCTTGGCCTCGGGTTTATACGAGCAGTACTTC. The full variable domain, completed using reference TRBV5-5 and TRBJ2-7, is DAGVTQSPTHLIKTRGQQVTLRCSPISGHKSVSWYQQVLGQGPQFIFQYYEKEERGRGNFPDRFSARQFPNYSSELNVNALLLGDSALYLCASSLASGLYEQYFGPGTRLTVT.

This clonotype has only a few counts. One base separates it from a far larger clone, so it is likely a read error. This chain connects TRBV28 to TRBJ2-3; D unclear. The end of the DNA fits TRBJ2-1 better, so the J call may be wrong. This CDR3 is 17 amino acids long. CDR1 is MDHEN and CDR2 is SYDVKM in the germline V gene. The CDR3 bases are TGTGCCAGCAGTTTACCTCTTTGGCTAAGCTCCTACAATGGGCAGTTCTTC. It is translated as CASSLPLWLSSYNGQFF.

This clonotype was seen at least ten times. The chain has TRBV28 and TRBJ1-1; 7 bases agree with TRBD1. Losses at the gene ends were 1 base for V and 1 base for J; bases not matched to a gene: 6. The CDR3 is 16 amino acids. Germline-derived CDR1 and CDR2 are MDHEN and SYDVKM. CDR3 sequence (DNA): TGTGCCAGCAGTTTATCTCTTAGGGGGCAGAACACTGAAGCTTTCTTT. Translation gives CASSLSLRGQNTEAFF.

The chain recombines TRBV5-1 with TRBJ2-2; a weak D match, TRBD1 (6 bases). The V end lost 5 bases, the J end lost 0 bases, and 11 bases lay between the germline ends. The CDR3 spans 15 residues. CDR1 is SGHRS, CDR2 YFSETQ, per germline. This CDR3 reads CASRKQGANTGELFF. In DNA, the CDR3 is TGCGCCAGCAGAAAACAGGGAGCGAACACCGGGGAGCTGTTTTTT.